This T cell receptor (beta chain) was captured by sequencing in a study of blood T cell repertoires in COVID-19. Study as a whole: There were acute and convalescent COVID-19 samples, and they came from the United States, Italy and Spain. T cells, B-cell-depleted T cells, or PBMCs supplied cDNA or gDNA.

Authors' analysis steps: Amplified reference gene primers provided the basis for estimating nucleated cell counts. The table came from immunoSEQ multiplex PCR; TCRdb's copy has only in-frame clones and leaves some out. The DNA was the basis for D and trimming; V, J and clone size are from that table. The sample includes around 100,000 clones, around four fifths of them seen just once. The CDR3 totals 14 residues. Germline CDR1 is SGHNT and CDR2 is YYREEE (reference sequence). V dropped 0 bases and J dropped 7; count of bases not matched to a gene: 5. The sample was peripheral blood. The clonotype originates from a man aged 60 to 69 with acute or convalescent COVID-19. The chain has TRBV5-4 and TRBJ1-2; 8 bases fit TRBD1. DNA of the CDR3: TGTGCCAGCAGCTTGGGCAGGGGGCAGGGTGGCTACACCTTC. It is translated as CASSLGRGQGGYTF.